The clone carrying this T cell receptor beta chain has only one observation. The antigen is unknown. These data belong to a study of cytomegalovirus exposure and HLA in healthy donors. CDR3 size: 13 residues. V was pared by 3 bases and J by 3 bases, with 6 bases between. Germline loops: CDR1 ENHRY, CDR2 SYGVKD. A multiplex PCR was run with 60 Vbeta primers and 13 Jbeta primers. Produced via immunoSEQ multiplex PCR; TCRdb's table is partial and in-frame only. The table lists fewer than 250,000 clones, 65% to 80% of them singletons. Overall study results and limits: Indistinguishable V segments, including TRBV6-2 and TRBV6-3, were excluded. Across donors, most TCRs were seen rarely, yet some public ones were widespread. Per a prior analysis, the majority of TCR beta V segments were productive roughly 90% or roughly 30% of the time.

The source of this sequence is a man younger than 45 in good health and CMV-seropositive. V gene TRBV10-3 combines with J gene TRBJ1-5; the D gene is possibly TRBD1 (5 bases). Sequencing input: PBMCs. The CDR3 nucleotides are TGTGCCATCAGTGAACAGGTCAATCAGCCCCAGCATTTT. Protein sequence: CAISEQVNQPQHF.